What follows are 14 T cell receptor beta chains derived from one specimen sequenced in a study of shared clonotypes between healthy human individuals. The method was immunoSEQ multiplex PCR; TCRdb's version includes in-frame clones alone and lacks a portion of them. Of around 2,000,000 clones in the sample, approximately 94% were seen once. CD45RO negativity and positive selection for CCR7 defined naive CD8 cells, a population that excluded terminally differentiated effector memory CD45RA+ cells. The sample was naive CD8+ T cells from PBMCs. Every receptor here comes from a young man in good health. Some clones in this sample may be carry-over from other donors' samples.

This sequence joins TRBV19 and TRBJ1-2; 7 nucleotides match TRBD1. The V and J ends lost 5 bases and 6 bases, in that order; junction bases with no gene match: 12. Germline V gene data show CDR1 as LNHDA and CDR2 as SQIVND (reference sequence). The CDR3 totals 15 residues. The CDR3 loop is CASSYRGRDRDGYTF. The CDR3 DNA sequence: TGTGCCAGTAGTTATAGGGGCCGGGACAGAGATGGCTACACCTTC.

CDR3 DNA: TGTGCCAGCAGTTTACTCGTGGGTCAGAGCAATCAGCCCCAGCATTTT. It is translated as CASSLLVGQSNQPQHF. The rearrangement joins TRBV28 to TRBJ1-5; D is unresolved. The V and J ends lost 2 bases and 1 base respectively, with 12 bases between them. The CDR3 length is 16 residues. Germline V gives CDR1 MDHEN, CDR2 SYDVKM.

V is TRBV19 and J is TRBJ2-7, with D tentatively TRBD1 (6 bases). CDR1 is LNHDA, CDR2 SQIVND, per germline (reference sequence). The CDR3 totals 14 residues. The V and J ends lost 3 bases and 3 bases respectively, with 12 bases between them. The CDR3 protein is CASSIGTLFYEQYF. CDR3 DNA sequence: TGTGCCAGTAGTATCGGGACACTCTTCTACGAGCAGTACTTC. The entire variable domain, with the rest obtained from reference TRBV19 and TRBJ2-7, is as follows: DGGITQSPKYLFRKEGQNVTLSCEQNLNHDAMYWYRQDPGQGLRLIYYSQIVNDFQKGDIAEGYSVSREKKESFPLTVTSAQKNPTAFYLCASSIGTLFYEQYFGPGTRLTVT.

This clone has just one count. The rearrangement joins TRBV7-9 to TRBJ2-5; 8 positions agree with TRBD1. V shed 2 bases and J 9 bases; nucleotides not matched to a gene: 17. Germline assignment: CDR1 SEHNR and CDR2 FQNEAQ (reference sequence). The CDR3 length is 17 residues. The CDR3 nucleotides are TGTGCCAGCAGCTTATTATCTTCGGGTCAGGGGGCTCGGGCCCAGTACTTC. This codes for CASSLLSSGQGARAQYF.

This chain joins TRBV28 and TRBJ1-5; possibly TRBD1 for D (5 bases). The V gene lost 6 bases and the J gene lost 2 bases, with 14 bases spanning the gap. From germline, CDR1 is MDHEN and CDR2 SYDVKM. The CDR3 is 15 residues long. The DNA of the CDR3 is TGTGCCAGCAGACCGACAGTGGGCGGCAATCAGCCCCAGCATTTT. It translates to CASRPTVGGNQPQHF. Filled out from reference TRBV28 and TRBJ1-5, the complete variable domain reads DVKVTQSSRYLVKRTGEKVFLECVQDMDHENMFWYRQDPGLGLRLIYFSYDVKMKEKGDIPEGYSVSREKKERFSLILESASTNQTSMYLCASRPTVGGNQPQHFGDGTRLSIL.

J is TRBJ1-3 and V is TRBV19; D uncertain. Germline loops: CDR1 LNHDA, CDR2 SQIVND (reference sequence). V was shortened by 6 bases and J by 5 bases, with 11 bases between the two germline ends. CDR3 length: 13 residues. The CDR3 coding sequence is TGTGCCAGTAGCCTCAGGCATCGAAACACCATATATTTT. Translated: CASSLRHRNTIYF.

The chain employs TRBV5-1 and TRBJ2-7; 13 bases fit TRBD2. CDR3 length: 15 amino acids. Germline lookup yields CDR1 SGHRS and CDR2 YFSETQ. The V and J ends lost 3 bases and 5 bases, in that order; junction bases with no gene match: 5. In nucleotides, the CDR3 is TGCGCCAGCAGCTCCGGACTAGCGGGAGTGGACGAGCAGTACTTC. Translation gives CASSSGLAGVDEQYF. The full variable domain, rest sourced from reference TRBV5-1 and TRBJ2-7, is KAGVTQTPRYLIKTRGQQVTLSCSPISGHRSVSWYQQTPGQGLQFLFEYFSETQRNKGNFPGRFSGRQFSNSRSEMNVSTLELGDSALYLCASSSGLAGVDEQYFGPGTRLTVT.

CDR3 sequence reads: CASSFGQVLPQHF. In nucleotides, the CDR3 is TGTGCCAGCAGTTTCGGGCAGGTCTTGCCCCAGCATTTT. This chain links TRBV28 with TRBJ1-5, with unresolved D. The CDR3 consists of 13 residues. V was cut by 3 bases and J by 9 bases, with 12 bases left in between. Germline V CDR1 and CDR2: MDHEN, SYDVKM.

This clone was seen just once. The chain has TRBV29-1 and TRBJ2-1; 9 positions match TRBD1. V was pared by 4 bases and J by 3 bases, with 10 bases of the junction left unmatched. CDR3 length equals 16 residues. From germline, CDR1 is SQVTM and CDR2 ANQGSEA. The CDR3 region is CSVVGLTGGIYNEQFF. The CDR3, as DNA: TGCAGCGTTGTTGGTTTAACAGGGGGCATCTACAATGAGCAGTTCTTC.

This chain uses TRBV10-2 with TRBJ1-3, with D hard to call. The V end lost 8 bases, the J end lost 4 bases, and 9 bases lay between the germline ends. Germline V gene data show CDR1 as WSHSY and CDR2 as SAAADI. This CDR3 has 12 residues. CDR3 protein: CASGQRGNTIYF. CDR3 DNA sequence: TGCGCCAGCGGCCAGAGGGGAAACACCATATATTTT.

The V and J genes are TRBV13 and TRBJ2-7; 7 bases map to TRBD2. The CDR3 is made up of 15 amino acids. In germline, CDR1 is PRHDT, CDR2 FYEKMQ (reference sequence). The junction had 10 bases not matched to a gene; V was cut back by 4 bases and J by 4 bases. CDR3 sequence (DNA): TGTGCCAGCAGCTCCCCGGGGGGTGGGGCTTACGAGCAGTACTTC. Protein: CASSSPGGGAYEQYF. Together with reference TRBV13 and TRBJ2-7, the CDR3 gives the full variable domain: AAGVIQSPRHLIKEKRETATLKCYPIPRHDTVYWYQQGPGQDPQFLISFYEKMQSDKGSIPDRFSAQQFSDYHSELNMSSLELGDSALYFCASSSPGGGAYEQYFGPGTRLTVT.

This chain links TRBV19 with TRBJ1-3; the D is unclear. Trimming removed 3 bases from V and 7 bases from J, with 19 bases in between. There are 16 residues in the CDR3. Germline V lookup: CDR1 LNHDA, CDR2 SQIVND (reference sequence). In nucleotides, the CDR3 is TGTGCCAGTAGTATCTACCCGGCCGTCTCCCTTAACACCATATATTTT. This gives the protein CASSIYPAVSLNTIYF.

CDR3 sequence (DNA): TGTGCCAGCAGCTTAGGGATGGGAAACACCATATATTTT. It translates to CASSLGMGNTIYF. The chain uses TRBV11-2 and TRBJ1-3; D remains ambiguous. This CDR3 is built from 13 residues. Germline V CDR1 and CDR2: SGHAT, FQNNGV. V was pared by 1 base and J by 4 bases, with 5 bases between.

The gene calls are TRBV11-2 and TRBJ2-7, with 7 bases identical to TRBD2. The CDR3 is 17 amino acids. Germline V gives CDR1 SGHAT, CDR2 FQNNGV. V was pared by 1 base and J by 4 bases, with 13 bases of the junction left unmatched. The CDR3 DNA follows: TGTGCCAGCAGCTTAGGCCCTGTCCCGGGAGGTGGTTACGAGCAGTACTTC. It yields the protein CASSLGPVPGGGYEQYF.